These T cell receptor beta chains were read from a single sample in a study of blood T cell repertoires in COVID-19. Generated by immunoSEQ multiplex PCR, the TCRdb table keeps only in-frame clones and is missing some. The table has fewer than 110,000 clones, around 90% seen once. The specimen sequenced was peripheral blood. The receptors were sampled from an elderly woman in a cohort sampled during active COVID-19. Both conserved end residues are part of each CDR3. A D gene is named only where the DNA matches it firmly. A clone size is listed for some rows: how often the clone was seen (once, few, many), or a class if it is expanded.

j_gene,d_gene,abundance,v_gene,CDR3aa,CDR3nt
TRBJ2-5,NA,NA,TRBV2,CASSEGALQETQYF,TGTGCCAGCAGTGAAGGGGCCCTCCAAGAGACCCAGTACTTC
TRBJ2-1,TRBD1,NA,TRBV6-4,CASSEGQGSYEQFF,TGTGCCAGCAGTGAGGGACAGGGGTCGTATGAGCAGTTCTTC
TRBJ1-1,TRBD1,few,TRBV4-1,CASSRGQVLYYTEAFF,TGCGCCAGCAGCCGCGGACAGGTACTTTATTACACTGAAGCTTTCTTT
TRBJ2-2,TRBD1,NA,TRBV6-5,CASWDSLVGELFF,TGTGCCAGTTGGGACAGCTTAGTCGGGGAGCTGTTTTTT
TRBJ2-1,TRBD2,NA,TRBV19,CASSIRQRGFYNEQFF,TGTGCCAGTAGTATCCGCCAGCGGGGGTTCTACAATGAGCAGTTCTTC
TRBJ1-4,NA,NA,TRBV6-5,CASSYFGQSNEKLFF,TGTGCCAGCAGTTACTTTGGACAGAGTAATGAAAAACTGTTTTTT
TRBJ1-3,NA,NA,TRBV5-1,CASSGSFGNTIYF,TGCGCCAGCAGCGGGAGCTTTGGAAACACCATATATTTT
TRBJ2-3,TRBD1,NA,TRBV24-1,CATSEPAGGESTDTQYF,TGTGCCACCAGTGAACCCGCAGGGGGCGAGAGCACAGATACGCAGTATTTT
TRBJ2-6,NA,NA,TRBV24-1,CATPAAEYSGANVLTF,TGTGCCACCCCGGCGGCGGAATACTCTGGGGCCAACGTCCTGACTTTC
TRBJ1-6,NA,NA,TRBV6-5,CASGESDNSPLHF,TGTGCCAGCGGGGAGTCGGATAATTCACCCCTCCACTTT
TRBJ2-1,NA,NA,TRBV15,CATSGRQAYNEQFF,TGTGCCACCAGCGGTCGACAGGCGTACAATGAGCAGTTCTTC
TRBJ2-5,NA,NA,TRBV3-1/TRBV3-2,CASSQFSQETQYF,TGTGCCAGCAGCCAATTTAGCCAAGAGACCCAGTACTTC
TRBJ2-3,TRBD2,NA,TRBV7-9,CASSSGGAGSTDTQYF,TGTGCCAGCAGCTCCGGGGGGGCCGGAAGCACAGATACGCAGTATTTT
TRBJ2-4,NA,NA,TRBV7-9,CASSPTIHIQYF,TGTGCCAGCAGCCCCACAATCCACATTCAGTACTTC
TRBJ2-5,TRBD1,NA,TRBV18,CASSKDRGETQYF,TGTGCCAGCTCAAAAGACAGGGGAGAGACCCAGTACTTC
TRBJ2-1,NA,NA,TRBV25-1,CASSDRGGYNEQFF,TGTGCCAGCAGTGATAGGGGGGGGTACAATGAGCAGTTCTTC
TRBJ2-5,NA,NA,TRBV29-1,CSQYSGAGETQYF,TGCAGCCAATATTCAGGGGCCGGAGAGACCCAGTACTTC
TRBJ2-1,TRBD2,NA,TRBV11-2,CASSSPPGGTSGKGNEQFF,TGTGCCAGCAGCTCTCCACCCGGGGGCACTAGCGGGAAGGGTAATGAGCAGTTCTTC
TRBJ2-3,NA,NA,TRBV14,CASSLWGDTDTQYF,TGTGCCAGCAGCCTCTGGGGCGACACAGATACGCAGTATTTT
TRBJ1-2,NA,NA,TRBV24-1,CATSDLPRSLVHGYTF,TGTGCCACCAGTGATTTGCCAAGGAGCCTAGTCCATGGCTACACCTTC
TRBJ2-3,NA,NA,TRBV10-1,CASGGWGADTQYF,TGCGCCAGCGGGGGCTGGGGAGCAGATACGCAGTATTTT
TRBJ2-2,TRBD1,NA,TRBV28,CASSPSDRGRGTGELFF,TGTGCCAGCAGTCCGAGCGACAGGGGTCGAGGCACCGGGGAGCTGTTTTTT
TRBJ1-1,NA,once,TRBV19,CASSIRQVGTEAFF,TGTGCCAGTAGTATTAGACAGGTGGGGACTGAAGCTTTCTTT
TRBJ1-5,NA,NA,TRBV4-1,CASSQGGQGSNQPQHF,TGCGCCAGCAGCCAAGGGGGGCAGGGGAGCAATCAGCCCCAGCATTTT
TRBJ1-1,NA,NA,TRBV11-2,CASSFNRVNTEAFF,TGTGCCAGCAGCTTTAACCGAGTGAACACTGAAGCTTTCTTT